This TCR beta chain was found in a study of blood T cell repertoires in COVID-19. Study-wide background: Samples taken during acute and convalescent COVID-19 were collected in the United States, Italy and Spain.

TCRdb's table, derived via immunoSEQ multiplex PCR, lists solely in-frame clones and lacks some. The top ten hold around 2% of the sample, which has under 300,000 clones, 84% seen once. V was clipped by 7 bases and J by 7 bases, with 22 bases between them. Looked up from germline, CDR1 is LNHDA and CDR2 is SQIVND (reference sequence). There are 16 residues in the CDR3. Sequencing was done on a sample of peripheral blood. The TCR comes from a man in his forties who had recovered from COVID-19. The chain joins TRBV19 to TRBJ2-2, with D tentatively TRBD1 (6 bases). In DNA form, the CDR3 reads TGTGCCAGTACCCCCCCCTCGGGCAGGGGAATCGGGGAGCTGTTTTTT. Its protein product is CASTPPSGRGIGELFF.